These 18 T cell receptor beta chains originate from one sample sequenced in a study of read filtering for tumor transcriptome and immune sequencing. The library was built from roughly 400 ng RNA with molecular barcoded adaptors for alpha/delta and beta/gamma chains. Each CDR3 protein gets one entry after TCRdb re-called the reads with MiXCR. There are some 50,000 distinct CDR3 sequences in the sample; 15% to 20% occur only once, and around two fifths lies in the top ten. The material sequenced was a population of CD138-negative cells sorted from bone marrow. All receptors come from a donor older than 35 with multiple myeloma.

This clonotype was counted many times. The chain employs TRBV20-1 and TRBJ2-7; D perhaps matches TRBD2 (6 bases). Trimming cost V 0 bases and J 1 base, with 13 bases left between them. Germline V CDR1 and CDR2: DFQATT, SNEGSKA (reference sequence). The CDR3 has 15 amino acids. The CDR3 DNA sequence: TGCAGTGCTAGAGATGGAGGGCTCAGATCCTACGAGCAGTACTTC. It codes for CSARDGGLRSYEQYF.

Concerning this clonotype: A much more abundant neighbour one base away suggests this may be a read error. Since no conserved phenylalanine or tryptophan closes the CDR3, a read error is the likely cause. This chain links TRBV7-2 with TRBJ2-3, with D hard to call. The CDR3 is 15 residues long. Trimming took off 0 bases at V and 0 bases at J, with 7 bases between the two ends. Germline V gives CDR1 SGHTA, CDR2 FQGNSA. CDR3 DNA sequence: TGTGCCAGCAGCTTAGCGGTGGCAAGCACAGATACGCAGTATTCT. It translates to CASSLAVASTDTQYS.

The chain joins TRBV29-1 to TRBJ2-3, with D possibly matching TRBD2 (6 bases). The germline gives CDR1 SQVTM, CDR2 ANQGSEA. The V gene lost 4 bases and the J gene lost 2 bases, with 16 bases spanning the gap. The CDR3 is 15 amino acids. CDR3 residues: CSVGRSAGPTDTQYF. CDR3 DNA sequence: TGCAGCGTTGGAAGGTCAGCGGGCCCCACAGATACGCAGTATTTT.

This clonotype was picked up a small number of times. The chain carries TRBV12-5 and TRBJ1-2; D may be TRBD1 (6 bases). In germline, CDR1 is LGHNT, CDR2 FRNRAP. Trimming left V 7 bases short and J 5 bases short, with 14 bases between. The CDR3 is 13 amino acids. The CDR3: CASAPNRDYGYTF. CDR3 DNA: TGTGCTAGTGCCCCTAACAGGGATTATGGCTACACCTTC.

This clonotype was detected ten times or more. The CDR3 loop reads CSVGTTYTGELFF. The CDR3 DNA follows: TGCAGCGTAGGGACTACCTACACCGGGGAGCTGTTTTTT. The chain joins TRBV29-1 to TRBJ2-2; 7 bases are shared with TRBD2. The CDR3 covers 13 residues. V gave up 6 bases and J gave up 3 bases; unmatched junction bases: 4. In germline, CDR1 is SQVTM, CDR2 ANQGSEA.

This rearrangement joins TRBV20-1 to TRBJ2-1; 12 bases agree with TRBD2. CDR1 and CDR2 from the germline V gene are DFQATT and SNEGSKA (reference sequence). Unmatched junction bases numbered 8, after V lost 5 bases and J lost 3 bases. The CDR3 has 16 amino acids. The CDR3 nucleotides read TGCAGTGCTGTGGACAGGGGACTAGCGGGCTACAATGAGCAGTTCTTC. Translating it yields CSAVDRGLAGYNEQFF.

This clonotype was found many times. The rearrangement joins TRBV4-1 to TRBJ2-3, with a tentative D call TRBD2 (6 bases). With 1 base removed from V and 4 bases from J, the gap between germline ends came to 18 bases. CDR3 size: 17 residues. Germline values: CDR1 MGHRA, CDR2 YSYEKL. CDR3 in DNA: TGCGCCAGCAGCCAAGTGTTGGGCCCTGGGGAGGCAGATACGCAGTATTTT. Residues: CASSQVLGPGEADTQYF.

This clonotype was picked up many times. The chain carries TRBV11-2 and TRBJ2-1, with TRBD2 identical over 14 bases. The V gene end was trimmed by 1 base and the J gene end by 7 bases; junction bases not matched to a gene: 15. Germline V lookup: CDR1 SGHAT, CDR2 FQNNGV. This CDR3 comprises 20 residues. The DNA of the CDR3 is TGTGCCAGCAGCTTAGTTCGTTCGACTAGCGGGAGGGCCCCCTGGAATGAGCAGTTCTTC. It codes for CASSLVRSTSGRAPWNEQFF.

This clonotype was found once. The CDR3 bases are TGTGCCAGCAGCTTAGATATTAGCGGGAGGGGTGAGCAGTTCTTC. Amino acid sequence: CASSLDISGRGEQFF. The chain is built from TRBV7-6 and TRBJ2-1; 11 nucleotides agree with TRBD2. Trimming cost V 1 base and J 9 bases; bases outside gene matches: 5. Germline lookup yields CDR1 SGHVS and CDR2 FNYEAQ. This CDR3 has 15 amino acids.

This clonotype was counted at least ten times. This chain uses TRBV28 with TRBJ1-4; no reliable D call. The CDR3 runs 14 residues. The V end was cut by 5 bases, the J end by 0 bases, with 7 bases between. Looked up from germline, CDR1 is MDHEN and CDR2 is SYDVKM. The CDR3 sequence is CASSRWATNEKLFF. The CDR3 DNA reads as TGTGCCAGCAGTCGGTGGGCAACTAATGAAAAACTGTTTTTT. Variable domain in full (rest from reference TRBV28 and TRBJ1-4): DVKVTQSSRYLVKRTGEKVFLECVQDMDHENMFWYRQDPGLGLRLIYFSYDVKMKEKGDIPEGYSVSREKKERFSLILESASTNQTSMYLCASSRWATNEKLFFGSGTQLSVL.

This clonotype was detected many times. CDR3 coding DNA: TGCGCCAGCAGCCAGAACAGGGCCCAGCCCCAGCATTTT. Protein product: CASSQNRAQPQHF. The V gene is TRBV4-3, the J gene TRBJ1-5; D is possibly TRBD1 (6 bases). V was clipped by 3 bases and J by 7 bases, with 10 bases between them. Germline loops: CDR1 LGHNA, CDR2 YSLEER. This CDR3 comprises 13 residues.

This clonotype was found a few times. V and J are TRBV28 and TRBJ2-5; unclear D gene. V lost 5 bases and J lost 5, with 12 bases in between. The CDR3 spans 13 residues. Germline V gene lookup returns CDR1 MDHEN and CDR2 SYDVKM. CDR3 loop: CASSPTSPETQYF. Here the CDR3 DNA reads TGTGCCAGCAGTCCCACCAGTCCGGAGACCCAGTACTTC. Full variable domain (missing parts from reference TRBV28 and TRBJ2-5): DVKVTQSSRYLVKRTGEKVFLECVQDMDHENMFWYRQDPGLGLRLIYFSYDVKMKEKGDIPEGYSVSREKKERFSLILESASTNQTSMYLCASSPTSPETQYFGPGTRLLVL.

Comment on this clonotype: A clone one base away is much larger, so this may be a read error. The CDR3 ends on some other residue instead of the conserved phenylalanine or tryptophan, so this is likely a read error. The DNA is left out, because the CDR3 cannot be placed on it with certainty; the CDR3 is given as TCRdb lists it. The gene calls are TRBV24-1 and TRBJ1-1. In germline, CDR1 is KGHDR, CDR2 SFDVKD. The CDR3 has 8 residues if both end residues are counted. This CDR3 is CATSDLGE.

This clonotype was picked up many times. V gene TRBV7-2 combines with J gene TRBJ2-1; 8 bases agree with TRBD1. Germline CDR1 is SGHTA and CDR2 is FQGNSA. V lost 4 bases, J lost 4 bases, and 6 bases stayed unmatched. The CDR3 length is 15 residues. The chain's CDR3 is CASSSQGTGYNEQFF. The CDR3 DNA is TGTGCCAGCAGCTCCCAGGGGACAGGATACAATGAGCAGTTCTTC.

This clonotype has at least ten counts. The chain has TRBV2 and TRBJ2-1; unclear D gene. Germline V CDR1 and CDR2: SNHLY, FYNNEI. Trimming removed 3 bases at V and 0 bases at J, with 6 bases between. The CDR3 is 14 residues long. The CDR3 loop reads CASSEGISYNEQFF. The CDR3 bases are TGTGCCAGCAGTGAGGGAATCTCCTACAATGAGCAGTTCTTC.

The chain uses TRBV12-3 or TRBV12-4 and TRBJ2-2; 8 bases fit TRBD2. The CDR3 has 15 residues. V lost 5 bases and J lost 4; bases outside the gene matches: 6. The CDR3 loop reads CASSPRGGSTGELFF. The CDR3 DNA sequence: TGTGCCAGCAGTCCCCGGGGGGGGAGCACCGGGGAGCTGTTTTTT.

This clonotype was picked up a small number of times. V is TRBV6-2 or TRBV6-3 and J is TRBJ2-7, with D possibly matching TRBD2 (6 bases). CDR3 length: 12 residues. Per germline, CDR1 MNHEY and CDR2 SVGEGT. The ends were cut back, 4 bases at V and 4 bases at J, with 8 bases in the middle. CDR3 DNA: TGTGCCAGCAGTTGGGCGGGGTACGAGCAGTACTTC. Protein: CASSWAGYEQYF.

This clonotype has ten or more counts. The rearrangement uses TRBV9 and TRBJ2-1, with 7 bases matching TRBD1. V lost 3 bases to trimming and J lost 4 bases; unmatched junction nucleotides: 4. Germline-derived CDR1 and CDR2 are SGDLS and YYNGEE. CDR3 length equals 14 residues. The chain's CDR3 is CASSEGQPYNEQFF. The CDR3 coding sequence is TGTGCCAGCAGCGAGGGACAGCCTTACAATGAGCAGTTCTTC.